Given below is one TCR beta chain in context. Its antigen remains unknown. The donors were part of the validation cohort of more than 90 subjects. That cohort was separate from the first cohort, which comprised about 730 subjects. CDR1 and CDR2 from the germline V gene are SGHRS and YFSETQ. Trimming at V came to 3 bases and at J to 3 bases, leaving 5 bases not matched to a gene. The CDR3 is 14 amino acids. This record belongs to a study of cytomegalovirus exposure and HLA in healthy donors. Points from the study as a whole: Reportedly, diagnosis of cytomegalovirus status by the classifier showed high specificity and sensitivity. For most TCR sequences rarity was the rule, although some public TCRs occurred in many donors. Later, an analysis found that TCR clusters from the first cohort tended to co-occur in the 110 or so validation repertoires.

Sequencing was performed with immunoSEQ multiplex PCR; in TCRdb, only in-frame clones are kept and a portion is missing. The sample lists around 71,000 clones; approximately 93% were seen once. This clonotype was obtained from a man aged 18 to 30 in good health and CMV-seropositive. The chain joins TRBV5-1 to TRBJ1-1; TRBD1 agrees at 7 bases. The sequenced sample consisted of PBMCs. This chain's CDR3 is CASSYVQGYTEAFF. For the CDR3, the DNA is TGCGCCAGCAGCTACGTACAGGGGTACACTGAAGCTTTCTTT.